This is a list of T cell receptor beta chains from one sample in a study of cytomegalovirus exposure and HLA in healthy donors. TCRdb's copy holds only in-frame clones and misses some; the assay was immunoSEQ multiplex PCR. Altogether 100,000 to 150,000 clones are present, roughly 95% being singletons, with the ten largest covering 1.7%. Sample: PBMCs. These receptor sequences come from a man between 18 and 35 years old in good health and CMV-seronegative. Each CDR3 is given with its conserved first and last residue. D genes are given only for firm matches. A clone size is listed for some rows: how often the clone was seen (once, few, many), or a class if it is expanded.

length	V	J	size	D	DNA	CDR3
13	TRBV13	TRBJ2-7	NA	NA	TGTGCCAGCAGCTTAAGGGGCTCCTACGAGCAGTACTTC	CASSLRGSYEQYF
13	TRBV28	TRBJ1-2	NA	TRBD1	TGTGCCAGCAGTAGGCAGGGGGGCCATGGCTACACCTTC	CASSRQGGHGYTF
19	TRBV5-6	TRBJ2-6	NA	TRBD1	TGTGCCAGCAGCTTCGGGACAGCCCCCGGGCTCACTGGGGCCAACGTCCTGACTTTC	CASSFGTAPGLTGANVLTF
16	TRBV4-3	TRBJ2-7	NA	TRBD1	TGCGCCAGCAGCCAAGGGGACAGGGAGGGATCCTACGAGCAGTACTTC	CASSQGDREGSYEQYF
17	TRBV7-9	TRBJ2-3	NA	TRBD2	TGTGCCAGCAGACAAGATCCCGGGACTAGCGGGAGAGATACGCAGTATTTT	CASRQDPGTSGRDTQYF
13	TRBV30	TRBJ2-3	NA	NA	TGTGCCTGGAGTGGCCTACCCACAGATACGCAGTATTTT	CAWSGLPTDTQYF
11	TRBV5-1	TRBJ1-1	NA	NA	TGCGCCAGCAGACTTGGCACTGAAGCTTTCTTT	CASRLGTEAFF
13	TRBV9	TRBJ2-7	NA	TRBD2	TGTGCCAGCAGTCCCAGCGGGAGCTACGAGCAGTACTTC	CASSPSGSYEQYF
13	TRBV5-5	TRBJ1-4	NA	NA	TGTGCCAGCAGCTTGGCCCCCGGGGAAAAACTGTTTTTT	CASSLAPGEKLFF
13	TRBV30	TRBJ2-7	once	NA	TGTGCCTGGAGTCTAAGCAGGGGAAGCGAGCAGTACTTC	CAWSLSRGSEQYF
14	TRBV28	TRBJ2-3	once	NA	TGTGCCAGCAAGGAGGGGGGGGCGACAGATACGCAGTATTTT	CASKEGGATDTQYF
15	TRBV19	TRBJ2-2	NA	NA	TGTGCCAGTAGTATTATGACAGGAGCCACCGGGGAGCTGTTTTTT	CASSIMTGATGELFF
11	TRBV28	TRBJ1-5	few	NA	TGTGCCAGCAGTTCCGAGGGGCCCCAGCATTTT	CASSSEGPQHF
17	TRBV28	TRBJ1-5	NA	NA	TGTGCCAGCAGTACGCCGCGGGCCTCGGAAACGAATCAGCCCCAGCATTTT	CASSTPRASETNQPQHF
16	TRBV27	TRBJ1-2	NA	NA	TGTGCCAGCAGTTTAGTATTCCTTGGCACCCCGGAGGGCTACACCTTC	CASSLVFLGTPEGYTF
16	TRBV5-6	TRBJ2-7	NA	NA	TGTGCCAGCAGCTTTCCACGGTCAGGGATGGGCTACGAGCAGTACTTC	CASSFPRSGMGYEQYF
15	TRBV6-6	TRBJ1-1	NA	NA	TGTGCCAGCAGGCGGGACTGGGGGATGAACACTGAAGCTTTCTTT	CASRRDWGMNTEAFF
18	TRBV5-6	TRBJ2-1	NA	TRBD2	TGTGCCAGCAGCTTGGCACCTAGGTTCGCGGGAGGTCAGGATGAGCAGTTCTTC	CASSLAPRFAGGQDEQFF
15	TRBV13	TRBJ1-1	NA	TRBD1	TGTGCCAGCAGCTTGATTTGGCAGGGGGGCACTGAAGCTTTCTTT	CASSLIWQGGTEAFF
15	TRBV4-3	TRBJ2-7	NA	TRBD2	TGCGCCAGCAGTCTCTTTCTAGCGGGAGGCTACGAGCAGTACTTC	CASSLFLAGGYEQYF
17	TRBV9	TRBJ2-1	NA	NA	TGTGCCAGCAGCGTAGGCTCGACTCGGAGCTCCTACAATGAGCAGTTCTTC	CASSVGSTRSSYNEQFF
14	TRBV28	TRBJ2-1	NA	TRBD1	TGTGCCAGCAGTTCCTTACAGGGGGCTGGGGAGCAGTTCTTC	CASSSLQGAGEQFF
17	TRBV4-3	TRBJ2-3	NA	TRBD2	TGCGCCAGCAGCCAAGGGTTCAGCGGGATACTCACAGATACGCAGTATTTT	CASSQGFSGILTDTQYF
15	TRBV11-3	TRBJ2-3	NA	NA	TGTGCCAGCAGCCAAAGGTTAGGGGCCACAGATACGCAGTATTTT	CASSQRLGATDTQYF
13	TRBV27	TRBJ2-7	NA	NA	TGTGCCAGCAGTTTGGCGGTAGGCTACGAGCAGTACTTC	CASSLAVGYEQYF
16	TRBV28	TRBJ2-7	once	NA	TGTGCCAGCAGTTCTCTCATAGGGCAGGAGGTCTACGAGCAGTACTTC	CASSSLIGQEVYEQYF
16	TRBV30	TRBJ1-1	NA	NA	TGTGCCTGGAGACTCGGCAGGGGTGGAATAGACACTGAAGCTTTCTTT	CAWRLGRGGIDTEAFF
19	TRBV9	TRBJ1-2	NA	NA	TGTGCCAGCAGCGTGAAGATCCAAGACTTCAGGGTCAAGGGGTATGGCTACACCTTC	CASSVKIQDFRVKGYGYTF
15	TRBV7-2	TRBJ2-3	NA	NA	TGTGCCAGCAGCTTAGCGAAGCGTCCCTCAGATACGCAGTATTTT	CASSLAKRPSDTQYF
15	TRBV28	TRBJ2-1	NA	TRBD2	TGTGCCAGCAGCCTCTGGGAGGGACCCCACAATGAGCAGTTCTTC	CASSLWEGPHNEQFF
17	TRBV11-1	TRBJ2-5	NA	TRBD1	TGTGCCAGCAGCCGATACAGGGGCCGGATACTTCAAGAGACCCAGTACTTC	CASSRYRGRILQETQYF
16	TRBV5-4	TRBJ2-5	NA	TRBD2	TGTGCCAGCAGCTTGAGACTAGCGGGAGAGGGAGAGACCCAGTACTTC	CASSLRLAGEGETQYF
14	TRBV30	TRBJ1-2	NA	NA	TGTGCCTGGAGTGTACTGGGCTCCCCCTATGGCTACACCTTC	CAWSVLGSPYGYTF
15	TRBV6-5	TRBJ2-3	once	NA	TGTGCCAGCAGTTACTCGATTAGTTCGGGAGATACGCAGTATTTT	CASSYSISSGDTQYF
15	TRBV7-3	TRBJ2-1	NA	TRBD2	TGTGCCAGCAGCACCCTCAGCGGGAGCCACAATGAGCAGTTCTTC	CASSTLSGSHNEQFF
15	TRBV25-1	TRBJ2-2	NA	TRBD1	TGTGCCAGCAGTGCGGGACAGTGGTACACCGGGGAGCTGTTTTTT	CASSAGQWYTGELFF
15	TRBV28	TRBJ2-3	NA	NA	TGTGCCAGCAGTTTCGGGACTGGGGAAGGCGATACGCAGTATTTT	CASSFGTGEGDTQYF
16	TRBV27	TRBJ2-3	NA	TRBD2	TGTGCCAGCACCCTAGGGACTAGCGGGAGCACAGATACGCAGTATTTT	CASTLGTSGSTDTQYF
15	TRBV7-9	TRBJ2-3	once	TRBD2	TGTGCCAGCAGCCCCCCGGGGGGTCCCGGGGATACGCAGTATTTT	CASSPPGGPGDTQYF
15	TRBV5-6	TRBJ2-7	NA	NA	TGTGCCAGCAGCTTAATGGCGGGTGGCTCCTACGAGCAGTACTTC	CASSLMAGGSYEQYF
14	TRBV27	TRBJ2-7	NA	TRBD1	TGTGCCAGCAGTTCGGGACAGGTCCCAATGGAGCAGTACTTC	CASSSGQVPMEQYF
13	TRBV7-2	TRBJ2-7	NA	NA	TGTGCCAGCAGACAGGGAACCTCCTACGAGCAGTACTTC	CASRQGTSYEQYF
15	TRBV4-3	TRBJ1-1	once	NA	TGCGCCAGCAGCCAAGTAAAGACACCGAACACTGAAGCTTTCTTT	CASSQVKTPNTEAFF